What follows are 32 T cell receptor beta chains derived from one specimen sequenced in a study of T cells in Graves' hyperthyroidism and ophthalmopathy. The source material, RNA transcripts, was used to amplify TCR beta CDR3 regions. First-round RT-PCR with HTBI primers amplified the TCR CDR3 region. Each CDR3 protein is one row after TCRdb ran MiXCR on the multiplex PCR reads. Among 250,000 or so distinct CDR3 sequences listed, 16% were seen once. Sequencing input: blood. The receptors here all came from a woman aged 18-29 years with Graves' ophthalmopathy.

This clonotype showed up many times. V is TRBV6-1 and J is TRBJ1-2, with D tentatively TRBD1 (5 bases). From germline, CDR1 is MNHNS and CDR2 SASEGT. This CDR3 is built from 15 residues. Trimming removed 3 bases from V and 4 bases from J, with 15 bases in between. This chain's CDR3 is CASSDKGTGIYGYTF. The CDR3 coding sequence is TGTGCCAGCAGTGATAAAGGGACGGGCATCTATGGCTACACCTTC.

There are many counts of this clonotype. The rearrangement links TRBV2 to TRBJ2-7; D gene unclear. The length of the CDR3 is 16 residues. In germline, CDR1 is SNHLY, CDR2 FYNNEI. Trimming pared 1 base from V and 0 bases from J, leaving 13 bases between. As DNA, the CDR3 is TGTGCCAGCAGTGAAGTGGAGATGGTGAGCTCCTACGAGCAGTACTTC. It specifies CASSEVEMVSSYEQYF. The whole variable domain, filled in from reference TRBV2 and TRBJ2-7, reads EPEVTQTPSHQVTQMGQEVILRCVPISNHLYFYWYRQILGQKVEFLVSFYNNEISEKSEIFDDQFSVERPDGSNFTLKIRSTKLEDSAMYFCASSEVEMVSSYEQYFGPGTRLTVT.

This clonotype was recorded at least ten times. The chain employs TRBV4-2 and TRBJ2-3; the D is unclear. The ends were cut back, 0 bases at V and 5 bases at J, with 6 bases in the middle. CDR1 and CDR2 (germline): LGHNA, YNFKEQ. This CDR3 has 13 residues. The CDR3 DNA reads TGTGCCAGCAGCCAAGAAAGAGGAGATACGCAGTATTTT. The encoded protein is CASSQERGDTQYF.

This clonotype was detected ten times or more. The chain joins TRBV29-1 to TRBJ2-3; D is uncertain. The CDR3 has 14 residues. CDR1 and CDR2 (germline): SQVTM, ANQGSEA. Between the trimmed V and J ends, which lost 7 bases and 5 bases, there was a span of 19 bases. CDR3 bases: TGCAGCGCAGCACTCCGGAACGGAGAAGATACGCAGTATTTT. As protein: CSAALRNGEDTQYF.

V and J are TRBV25-1 and TRBJ2-1, with TRBD2 matching 8 bases. The CDR3 is 16 residues long. Germline V gives CDR1 MGHDK, CDR2 SYGVNS. J lost 6 bases, V lost 5 bases, and 12 bases had no gene match. The CDR3 here is CASSPPGLGGGNEQFF. DNA of the CDR3: TGTGCCAGCAGTCCTCCGGGACTAGGAGGTGGCAATGAGCAGTTCTTC.

This clonotype was observed at least ten times. The chain links TRBV6-1 to TRBJ2-3, with TRBD2 matching 7 bases. CDR1 and CDR2 (germline): MNHNS, SASEGT. After removal of 5 bases from V and 1 base from J, the junction contained 9 bases not matched to a gene. The CDR3 is 16 residues long. The CDR3 spells CASSPWGGSGTDTQYF. The CDR3 region has the DNA TGTGCCAGCAGTCCTTGGGGAGGGTCGGGCACAGATACGCAGTATTTT.

At least ten counts were recorded for this clonotype. The chain links TRBV7-9 to TRBJ1-2, with D unresolved. CDR1 SEHNR and CDR2 FQNEAQ come from the germline V gene (reference sequence). Trimming removed 2 bases at V and 2 bases at J, with 3 bases between. The length of the CDR3 is 12 residues. For the CDR3, the DNA is TGTGCCAGCAGCTTATTGAACTATGGCTACACCTTC. Its protein is CASSLLNYGYTF.

This clonotype was seen at least ten times. The chain recombines TRBV2 with TRBJ2-3; 8 bases are a match to TRBD2. The CDR3 is 15 amino acids. Germline assignment: CDR1 SNHLY and CDR2 FYNNEI. The V and J ends lost 10 bases and 4 bases, in that order; junction bases with no gene match: 13. The CDR3 nucleotides are TGTGCCACCAAGAAAGCGGGAGTATTGTCAGATACGCAGTATTTT. Residues: CATKKAGVLSDTQYF.

This clonotype was seen at least ten times. V and J are TRBV20-1 and TRBJ2-5; TRBD2 agrees at 11 bases. The V gene end was trimmed by 1 base and the J gene end by 4 bases; junction bases not matched to a gene: 11. CDR1 is DFQATT and CDR2 is SNEGSKA in the germline V gene (reference sequence). This CDR3 is 17 amino acids long. CDR3 nucleotides: TGCAGTGCTAGAGGCTCCCTTCTAGCGGGGGGCCGAGAGACCCAGTACTTC. As protein: CSARGSLLAGGRETQYF.

This clonotype has just a few counts. The chain combines TRBV19 with TRBJ1-6, with TRBD1 matching 7 bases. The germline V gene encodes CDR1 LNHDA and CDR2 SQIVND (reference sequence). V shed 4 bases and J 7 bases; nucleotides not matched to a gene: 10. The length of the CDR3 is 16 residues. The CDR3 loop is CASSSFFSDRNSPLHF. CDR3 nucleotide sequence: TGTGCCAGTAGTAGTTTTTTTTCGGACAGGAATTCACCCCTCCACTTT. The full variable domain, completed using reference TRBV19 and TRBJ1-6, is DGGITQSPKYLFRKEGQNVTLSCEQNLNHDAMYWYRQDPGQGLRLIYYSQIVNDFQKGDIAEGYSVSREKKESFPLTVTSAQKNPTAFYLCASSSFFSDRNSPLHFGNGTRLTVT.

This clonotype came up many times. V is TRBV5-1 and J is TRBJ2-1; D gene uncertain. Deletions cut 1 base from V and 4 bases from J, with 9 bases between. Germline CDR1 reads SGHRS; CDR2 reads YFSETQ. This CDR3 is built from 14 residues. CDR3 sequence: CASSLSSRYNEQFF. In DNA, the CDR3 is TGCGCCAGCAGCTTGAGTAGCAGATACAATGAGCAGTTCTTC.

This clonotype was found many times. The chain is built from TRBV6-2 or TRBV6-3 and TRBJ2-1; D is perhaps TRBD1 (5 bases). The CDR3 spans 13 residues. Germline V gene lookup returns CDR1 MNHEY and CDR2 SVGEGT. V lost 1 base, J lost 8 bases, and 9 bases lay in between. The CDR3 is CASSYYVGDEQFF. The DNA of the CDR3 is TGTGCCAGCAGTTACTACGTAGGGGATGAGCAGTTCTTC.

This clonotype was seen at least ten times. V gene TRBV2 combines with J gene TRBJ2-1, with 10 bases identical to TRBD2. The CDR3 totals 15 residues. Germline CDR1 SNHLY, CDR2 FYNNEI. J lost 5 bases, V lost 4 bases, and 5 bases had no gene match. This CDR3 is CASSVAGGWHNEQFF. The CDR3 nucleotides read TGTGCCAGCAGTGTAGCGGGAGGCTGGCACAATGAGCAGTTCTTC.

This chain connects TRBV4-2 to TRBJ2-2; tentatively, D is TRBD2 (5 bases). V was trimmed by 3 bases and J by 7 bases, leaving 9 bases between them. This CDR3 is 13 amino acids long. Looked up from germline, CDR1 is LGHNA and CDR2 is YNFKEQ. The chain's CDR3 is CASSQGDIGELFF. The CDR3 nucleotides read TGTGCCAGCAGCCAGGGAGACATCGGGGAGCTGTTTTTT.

This clonotype was seen at least ten times. This chain connects TRBV7-9 to TRBJ1-6, with no clear D. Trimming stripped 5 bases from V and 9 bases from J, with 8 bases between. The CDR3 runs 12 residues. Per the germline V gene, CDR1 is SEHNR and CDR2 is FQNEAQ (reference sequence). The CDR3 is CASSLPSSPLHF. In nucleotides, the CDR3 is TGTGCCAGCAGCCTCCCCAGTTCACCCCTCCACTTT.

This clonotype was detected ten times or more. The rearrangement joins TRBV5-8 to TRBJ2-5; possibly TRBD1 for D (6 bases). Between the trimmed V and J ends, which lost 4 bases and 5 bases, there was a span of 18 bases. This CDR3 has 15 residues. The germline V gene encodes CDR1 SGHTS and CDR2 YDEGEE. This CDR3 is CASSILGTTGETQYF. In DNA form, the CDR3 reads TGTGCCAGCAGCATCCTAGGGACAACCGGCGAGACCCAGTACTTC. The full variable domain, completed using reference TRBV5-8 and TRBJ2-5, is EAGVTQSPTHLIKTRGQQATLRCSPISGHTSVYWYQQALGLGLQFLLWYDEGEERNRGNFPPRFSGRQFPNYSSELNVNALELEDSALYLCASSILGTTGETQYFGPGTRLLVL.

This clonotype was seen more than once but under ten times. The chain joins TRBV19 to TRBJ1-2, with TRBD1 matching 8 bases. The trim removed 4 bases at V and 6 bases at J, leaving 7 bases unmatched. CDR1 and CDR2 from the germline V gene are LNHDA and SQIVND (reference sequence). The CDR3 loop spans 14 amino acids. The CDR3: CASSTRTGTDGYTF. CDR3 DNA: TGTGCCAGTAGTACAAGGACAGGGACGGATGGCTACACCTTC.

This clonotype was seen many times. This chain joins TRBV7-9 and TRBJ2-4; 8 nucleotides agree with TRBD2. Germline CDR1 is SEHNR and CDR2 is FQNEAQ (reference sequence). With V trimmed by 5 bases and J by 5 bases, 32 bases remained unmatched. This CDR3 contains 23 residues. Here the CDR3 DNA reads TGTGCCAGCAGCGCCTTTAAAGTGGGAGGTGGAGGACTAGCCGATTTTGCTGAAAACATTCAGTACTTC. Encoded protein: CASSAFKVGGGGLADFAENIQYF.

This clonotype was counted many times. The chain employs TRBV20-1 and TRBJ1-6; 7 bases align to TRBD1. Germline loops: CDR1 DFQATT, CDR2 SNEGSKA (reference sequence). CDR3 length equals 14 residues. With V trimmed by 3 bases and J by 7 bases, 6 bases remained unmatched. The CDR3: CSASLQGFNSPLHF. In nucleotides, the CDR3 is TGCAGTGCTAGTTTACAGGGGTTCAATTCACCCCTCCACTTT.

This clonotype has at least ten counts. J is TRBJ1-6 and V is TRBV11-2; D may be TRBD1 (5 bases). Deletions cut 4 bases from V and 7 bases from J, with 20 bases between. There are 17 residues in the CDR3. Germline CDR1 SGHAT, CDR2 FQNNGV. CDR3 DNA sequence: TGTGCCAGCAGCTCGGTGGGAGTCTGGGGGAACAATTCACCCCTCCACTTT. Amino acids: CASSSVGVWGNNSPLHF.

Many counts were recorded for this clonotype. The chain links TRBV3-1 to TRBJ1-3, with 9 bases lining up with TRBD1. The CDR3 totals 17 residues. The ends lost 5 bases at V and 0 bases at J; junction bases unmatched: 8. Germline CDR1 is LGHDT and CDR2 is YNNKEL (reference sequence). CDR3 in amino acids: CASSTGTGRYSGNTIYF. The CDR3 DNA reads TGTGCCAGCAGCACCGGGACAGGGCGATACTCTGGAAACACCATATATTTT. Full variable domain (remainder filled in from reference TRBV3-1 and TRBJ1-3): DTAVSQTPKYLVTQMGNDKSIKCEQNLGHDTMYWYKQDSKKFLKIMFSYNNKELIINETVPNRFSPKSPDKAHLNLHINSLELGDSAVYFCASSTGTGRYSGNTIYFGEGSWLTVV.

The rearrangement joins TRBV20-1 to TRBJ2-5, with 13 bases matching TRBD2. Trimming took 2 bases from V and 5 from J; bases not matched to a gene: 11. Germline lookup yields CDR1 DFQATT and CDR2 SNEGSKA (reference sequence). The CDR3 loop spans 17 amino acids. In DNA, the CDR3 is TGCAGTGCTAGAAAAAGCAAACTAGCGGGAGGGAGGGAGACCCAGTACTTC. It is translated as CSARKSKLAGGRETQYF.

Many counts were recorded for this clonotype. Here the CDR3 DNA reads TGTGCCAGCAGTTTATCGGTTCACACTGAAGCTTTCTTT. Translation: CASSLSVHTEAFF. This chain connects TRBV27 to TRBJ1-1; D unresolved. This CDR3 comprises 13 residues. V lost 0 bases, J lost 3 bases, and 5 bases lay in between. Germline CDR1 is MNHEY and CDR2 is SMNVEV (reference sequence).

This clonotype was recorded many times. The J gene is TRBJ2-3, the V gene TRBV7-9; 11 bases are a match to TRBD2. This CDR3 region has 18 residues. In germline, CDR1 is SEHNR, CDR2 FQNEAQ (reference sequence). Trimming removed 0 bases from V and 1 base from J; junction bases left unmatched: 6. CDR3 region: CASSLAGTSGDRTDTQYF. The CDR3 coding sequence is TGTGCCAGCAGCTTAGCTGGGACTAGCGGAGACCGCACAGATACGCAGTATTTT.

This clonotype appeared many times. The rearrangement uses TRBV6-1 and TRBJ2-1; 12 nucleotides match TRBD1. The junction had 11 bases not matched to a gene; V was cut back by 8 bases and J by 9 bases. CDR1 and CDR2 from the germline V gene are MNHNS and SASEGT. This CDR3 has 15 residues. CDR3 amino acids: CASSHRDRGRGEQFF. CDR3 bases: TGTGCCAGCTCTCACCGGGACAGGGGGCGGGGTGAGCAGTTCTTC.

This clonotype was seen ten or more times. CDR3 region: CSALTTWRNHEQYF. In DNA, the CDR3 is TGCAGTGCTCTAACGACCTGGAGGAACCACGAGCAGTACTTC. The rearrangement joins TRBV20-1 to TRBJ2-7; possibly TRBD2 for D (5 bases). Trimming pared 5 bases from V and 5 bases from J, leaving 19 bases between. This CDR3 is 14 amino acids long. The germline V gene encodes CDR1 DFQATT and CDR2 SNEGSKA (reference sequence).

This clonotype was counted ten times or more. The genes are TRBV6-2 or TRBV6-3 and TRBJ2-1; 7 bases align to TRBD2. This CDR3 contains 20 residues. CDR1 is MNHEY, CDR2 SVGEGT, per germline. The trim removed 4 bases at V and 6 bases at J, leaving 24 bases unmatched. CDR3 sequence reads: CASSWNSRGGSAGVANEQFF. The CDR3 bases are TGTGCCAGCAGTTGGAATAGTCGTGGGGGATCGGCGGGAGTTGCCAATGAGCAGTTCTTC.

This clonotype was counted ten times or more. CDR3 DNA sequence: TGCGCCAGCAGCCAAATGGTAGCAAACAATGAGCAGTTCTTC. It translates to CASSQMVANNEQFF. The rearrangement links TRBV4-3 to TRBJ2-1; D ambiguous. Per the germline V gene, CDR1 is LGHNA and CDR2 is YSLEER. The CDR3 loop spans 14 amino acids. The V end was cut by 2 bases, the J end by 5 bases, with 10 bases between.

The V and J genes are TRBV3-1 and TRBJ2-3, with D maybe TRBD2 (6 bases). CDR1 is LGHDT, CDR2 YNNKEL, per germline (reference sequence). Trimming pared 6 bases from V and 0 bases from J, leaving 13 bases between. The CDR3 is 15 amino acids. In nucleotides, the CDR3 is TGTGCCAGCAGTACCGGGACTGGGAGCACAGATACGCAGTATTTT. Protein: CASSTGTGSTDTQYF.

This clonotype came up many times. The rearrangement uses TRBV5-1 and TRBJ1-1, with D perhaps matching TRBD1 (6 bases). V dropped 2 bases and J dropped 6 bases, with 11 bases sitting between them. In germline, CDR1 is SGHRS, CDR2 YFSETQ. The CDR3 sequence is 13 residues long. The CDR3 DNA is TGCGCCAGCAGCTTTTCCGGGACATCTGAAGCTTTCTTT. Amino acid sequence: CASSFSGTSEAFF.

This clonotype appeared many times. The CDR3 DNA is TGTGCCAGCAGTTTTTCACAGGGCTACGAGCAGTACTTC. Its protein is CASSFSQGYEQYF. The V and J genes are TRBV12-3 or TRBV12-4 and TRBJ2-7; perhaps TRBD1 as D (6 bases). V was trimmed by 3 bases and J by 3 bases, leaving 9 bases between them. The CDR3 spans 13 residues.

This clonotype was counted many times. CDR3 protein: CASSQTLDVHHNNEQFF. The CDR3 nucleotides read TGTGCCAGCTCACAAACATTAGACGTACACCATAACAATGAGCAGTTCTTC. This chain uses TRBV18 with TRBJ2-1, with D hard to call. This CDR3 contains 17 residues. Germline loops: CDR1 KGHSH, CDR2 LQKENI. Trimming left V 4 bases short and J 5 bases short, with 21 bases between.